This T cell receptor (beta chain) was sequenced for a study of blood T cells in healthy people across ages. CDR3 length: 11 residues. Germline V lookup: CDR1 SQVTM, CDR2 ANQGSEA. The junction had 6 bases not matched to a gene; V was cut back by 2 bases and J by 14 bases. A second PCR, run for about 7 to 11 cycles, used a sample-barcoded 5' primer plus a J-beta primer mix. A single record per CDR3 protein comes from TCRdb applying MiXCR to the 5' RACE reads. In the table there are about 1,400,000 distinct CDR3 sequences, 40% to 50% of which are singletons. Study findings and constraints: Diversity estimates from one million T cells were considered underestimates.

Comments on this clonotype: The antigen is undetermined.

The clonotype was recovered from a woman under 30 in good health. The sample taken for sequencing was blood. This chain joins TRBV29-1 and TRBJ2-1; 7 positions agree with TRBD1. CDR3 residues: CSVETDRRKFF. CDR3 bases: TGCAGCGTTGAAACGGACAGGCGTAAGTTCTTC.